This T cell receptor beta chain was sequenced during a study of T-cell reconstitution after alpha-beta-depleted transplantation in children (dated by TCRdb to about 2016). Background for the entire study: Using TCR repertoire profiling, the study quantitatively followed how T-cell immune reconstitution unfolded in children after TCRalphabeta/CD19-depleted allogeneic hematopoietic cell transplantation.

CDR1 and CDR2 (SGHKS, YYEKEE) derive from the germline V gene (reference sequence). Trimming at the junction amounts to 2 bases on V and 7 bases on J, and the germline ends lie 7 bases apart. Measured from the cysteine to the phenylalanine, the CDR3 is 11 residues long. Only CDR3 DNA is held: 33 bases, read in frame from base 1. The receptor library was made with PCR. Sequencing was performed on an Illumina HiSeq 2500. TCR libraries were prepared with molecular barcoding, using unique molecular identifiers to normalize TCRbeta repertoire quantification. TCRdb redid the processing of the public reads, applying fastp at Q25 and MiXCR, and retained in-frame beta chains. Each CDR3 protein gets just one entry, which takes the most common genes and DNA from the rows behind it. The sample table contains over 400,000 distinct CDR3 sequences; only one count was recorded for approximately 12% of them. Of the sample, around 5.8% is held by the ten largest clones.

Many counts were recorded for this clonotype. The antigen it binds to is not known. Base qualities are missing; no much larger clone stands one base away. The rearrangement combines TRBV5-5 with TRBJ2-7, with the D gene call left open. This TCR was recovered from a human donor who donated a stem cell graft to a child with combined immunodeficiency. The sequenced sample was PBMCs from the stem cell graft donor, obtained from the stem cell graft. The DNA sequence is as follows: TGTGCCAGCAGCTTATATGGGGAGCAGTACTTC. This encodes CASSLYGEQYF.